Following are 22 T cell receptor beta chains from one sample sequenced in a study of T cells in localized non-small cell lung cancer. Sequenced by immunoSEQ multiplex PCR; TCRdb stores in-frame clones only, minus some. The sample includes about 35,000 clones, less than 95% of them seen just once. The sample consisted of peripheral blood mononuclear cells, taken before any cancer treatment. Receptors originate from a female donor over 55 with stage II lung adenocarcinoma.

The J gene is TRBJ1-2, the V gene TRBV11-2, with D perhaps matching TRBD1 (6 bases). This CDR3 has 13 amino acids. The germline V and J ends were trimmed by 4 bases and 4 bases, with 10 bases remaining between them. CDR1 SGHAT and CDR2 FQNNGV come from the germline V gene. The CDR3 DNA reads as TGTGCCAGCAGCTCGGGACATTTCTATGGCTACACCTTC. It translates to CASSSGHFYGYTF.

The chain couples TRBV28 to TRBJ2-3, with D unresolved. This CDR3 spans 15 amino acids. Germline CDR1 MDHEN, CDR2 SYDVKM. Trimming shortened V by 1 base and J by 0 bases, and 8 bases separated the two germline ends. The chain's CDR3 is CASSLSGPSTDTQYF. The CDR3 bases are TGTGCCAGCAGTTTATCCGGTCCGAGCACAGATACGCAGTATTTT.

V is TRBV5-1 and J is TRBJ1-4; TRBD1 is a possible D gene (6 bases). Per germline, CDR1 SGHRS and CDR2 YFSETQ. V lost 4 bases and J 3 bases, leaving 13 bases between the germline ends. The CDR3 consists of 15 residues. The CDR3 coding sequence is TGCGCCAGCAGCCCCCGGGACACGGCTAATGAAAAACTGTTTTTT. Amino acid sequence: CASSPRDTANEKLFF.

The V call is TRBV2, the J call TRBJ2-1; D may be TRBD1 (6 bases). Trimming left V 4 bases short and J 0 bases short, with 10 bases between. This CDR3 has 15 amino acids. Germline lookup yields CDR1 SNHLY and CDR2 FYNNEI. CDR3 nucleotides: TGTGCCAGCAGTGGAGGACAGATCTCCTACAATGAGCAGTTCTTC. The encoded protein is CASSGGQISYNEQFF.

J is TRBJ2-1 and V is TRBV6-5; possibly TRBD2 for D (5 bases). V lost 8 bases, J lost 8 bases, and 16 bases lay in between. The CDR3 is 13 residues long. Looked up from germline, CDR1 is MNHEY and CDR2 is SVGAGI. The CDR3 reads CASFSGLPDEQFF. The CDR3 DNA follows: TGTGCCAGCTTCTCCGGACTGCCGGATGAGCAGTTCTTC.

The count of this clone is one. This chain links TRBV6-1 with TRBJ2-5; D is possibly TRBD2 (5 bases). CDR1 MNHNS and CDR2 SASEGT come from the germline V gene. The CDR3 is made up of 14 amino acids. Trimming cost V 10 bases and J 4 bases, with 19 bases left between them. The CDR3 DNA is TGTGCCATCCAAAAAGCGGCCCTACGAGAGACCCAGTACTTC. Amino acid sequence: CAIQKAALRETQYF.

The chain employs TRBV28 and TRBJ2-3; D unclear. The CDR3 is made up of 14 amino acids. Germline CDR1 reads MDHEN; CDR2 reads SYDVKM. V was pared by 4 bases and J by 0 bases, with 8 bases between. CDR3 sequence: CASSSTSSTDTQYF. In DNA, the CDR3 is TGTGCCAGCAGTTCCACCTCTAGCACAGATACGCAGTATTTT. Combining the CDR3 with reference TRBV28 and TRBJ2-3 gives the whole variable domain DVKVTQSSRYLVKRTGEKVFLECVQDMDHENMFWYRQDPGLGLRLIYFSYDVKMKEKGDIPEGYSVSREKKERFSLILESASTNQTSMYLCASSSTSSTDTQYFGPGTRLTVL.

J is TRBJ2-7 and V is TRBV7-8; perhaps D is TRBD1 or TRBD2 (5 bases each). Per the germline V gene, CDR1 is SGHVS and CDR2 is FQNEAQ. V was pared by 5 bases and J by 2 bases, with 13 bases between. The CDR3 length is 14 residues. This chain's CDR3 is CASSPGTPTYEQYF. CDR3 in DNA: TGTGCCAGCAGCCCCGGGACGCCTACCTACGAGCAGTACTTC.

The V gene is TRBV2, the J gene TRBJ2-1; D is tentatively TRBD1 or TRBD2 (6 bases each). The CDR3 is made up of 15 amino acids. The ends were cut back, 7 bases at V and 4 bases at J, with 17 bases in the middle. The germline gives CDR1 SNHLY, CDR2 FYNNEI. CDR3 sequence reads: CASTAGAGIYNEQFF. The CDR3 coding sequence is TGTGCCAGCACCGCAGGGGCGGGGATTTACAATGAGCAGTTCTTC.

This clone occurred once. The chain recombines TRBV28 with TRBJ1-1; D is perhaps TRBD1 (5 bases). Trimming cost V 6 bases and J 4 bases, with 6 bases left between them. CDR1 and CDR2 (germline): MDHEN, SYDVKM. The CDR3 contains 11 residues. The DNA for the CDR3 is TGTGCCAGCAGGACAGTCACTGAAGCTTTCTTT. It codes for CASRTVTEAFF. Complete variable domain (other parts from reference TRBV28 and TRBJ1-1): DVKVTQSSRYLVKRTGEKVFLECVQDMDHENMFWYRQDPGLGLRLIYFSYDVKMKEKGDIPEGYSVSREKKERFSLILESASTNQTSMYLCASRTVTEAFFGQGTRLTVV.

The chain is built from TRBV11-3 and TRBJ2-3, with 7 nucleotides matching TRBD1. This CDR3 region has 14 residues. The junction had 4 bases not matched to a gene; V was cut back by 5 bases and J by 2 bases. Germline CDR1 reads SGHNT; CDR2 reads YENEEA. CDR3 protein: CASSLGQNTDTQYF. CDR3 in DNA: TGTGCCAGCAGCCTGGGACAGAACACAGATACGCAGTATTTT.

V usage is TRBV7-8 and J usage is TRBJ1-4; possible D gene TRBD1, 5 bases. Per the germline V gene, CDR1 is SGHVS and CDR2 is FQNEAQ. V lost 5 bases and J 8 bases, leaving 15 bases between the germline ends. This CDR3 has 14 residues. The CDR3 DNA sequence: TGTGCCAGCAGCCCCGGGCCCGGGGGGGAAAAACTGTTTTTT. Translating it yields CASSPGPGGEKLFF.

V is TRBV9 and J is TRBJ1-2; 9 bases match TRBD1. The V segment lost 0 bases and the J segment 4 bases; nucleotides outside the gene matches: 4. The CDR3 spans 15 residues. Germline V gene sequence: CDR1 SGDLS, CDR2 YYNGEE. CDR3 amino acids: CASSVGQGGTYGYTF. CDR3 nucleotide sequence: TGTGCCAGCAGCGTAGGACAGGGGGGAACCTATGGCTACACCTTC.

The CDR3 here is CASSLEGTGRYTF. CDR3 sequence (DNA): TGTGCCAGCAGCTTAGAGGGAACAGGGAGGTACACCTTC. The chain links TRBV7-9 to TRBJ1-2; a possible D gene is TRBD1 (6 bases). Germline V CDR1 and CDR2: SEHNR, FQNEAQ (reference sequence). The length of the CDR3 is 13 residues. Trimming took off 1 base at V and 11 bases at J, with 14 bases between the two ends. Based on the CDR3 plus reference TRBV7-9 and TRBJ1-2, the full variable domain is DTGVSQNPRHKITKRGQNVTFRCDPISEHNRLYWYRQTLGQGPEFLTYFQNEAQLEKSRLLSDRFSAERPKGSFSTLEIQRTEQGDSAMYLCASSLEGTGRYTFGSGTRLTVV.

The chain joins TRBV5-1 to TRBJ2-7; 10 bases align to TRBD1. The CDR3 has 15 amino acids. CDR1 is SGHRS, CDR2 YFSETQ, per germline. V lost 0 bases and J lost 2; bases outside the gene matches: 2. CDR3 sequence (DNA): TGCGCCAGCAGCTTGGCCGGACAGGGGGCCTACGAGCAGTACTTC. It yields the protein CASSLAGQGAYEQYF.

The CDR3 is CASSLGRQNTEAFF. The CDR3 DNA sequence: TGTGCCAGCAGCTTAGGTAGACAGAACACTGAAGCTTTCTTT. The genes are TRBV11-2 and TRBJ1-1; D is unclear. V gave up 1 base and J gave up 1 base, with 7 bases separating them. The CDR3 is 14 amino acids. Germline V lookup: CDR1 SGHAT, CDR2 FQNNGV.

As DNA, the CDR3 is TGCGCCAGCAGCATGGGTGGCAGGGGACGCGACTATGGCTACACCTTC. The encoded protein is CASSMGGRGRDYGYTF. The V and J genes are TRBV4-3 and TRBJ1-2; D is possibly TRBD1 (6 bases). Trimming removed 5 bases from V and 3 bases from J, with 19 bases in between. The CDR3 has 16 amino acids. Germline-derived CDR1 and CDR2 are LGHNA and YSLEER.

This clone was seen once. The V and J genes are TRBV5-6 and TRBJ2-7, with 10 nucleotides matching TRBD2. Germline V gene lookup returns CDR1 SGHDT and CDR2 YYEEEE. V shed 0 bases and J 4 bases; nucleotides not matched to a gene: 7. This CDR3 comprises 16 residues. CDR3: CASSLGPAGGPYEQYF. The CDR3 region has the DNA TGTGCCAGCAGCTTGGGCCCAGCGGGAGGGCCATACGAGCAGTACTTC.

The chain has TRBV6-5 and TRBJ2-7; TRBD1 matches 9 bases. CDR1 and CDR2 from the germline V gene are MNHEY and SVGAGI. J gave up 5 bases and V 5 bases, and 7 bases lay outside the gene matches. The CDR3 has 14 residues. CDR3 residues: CASSTRDRANEQYF. The CDR3 DNA sequence: TGTGCCAGCAGTACCCGGGACAGGGCCAACGAGCAGTACTTC.

This chain links TRBV28 with TRBJ1-1; D is possibly TRBD1 (6 bases). V was shortened by 5 bases and J by 1 base, with 26 bases between the two germline ends. This CDR3 is 19 amino acids long. Looked up from germline, CDR1 is MDHEN and CDR2 is SYDVKM. Here the CDR3 reads CASSPGPFYSQGRNTEAFF. The CDR3 nucleotides are TGTGCCAGCAGTCCGGGACCCTTTTACTCTCAGGGGAGGAACACTGAAGCTTTCTTT.

This chain's CDR3 is CAWKSKTGRNTEAFF. The CDR3 nucleotides are TGTGCCTGGAAATCGAAAACAGGGAGGAACACTGAAGCTTTCTTT. The gene calls are TRBV30 and TRBJ1-1; weak D call: TRBD1 (6 bases). V shed 4 bases and J shed 1 base, with 16 bases lying between them. Germline V lookup: CDR1 GTSNPN, CDR2 SVGIG (reference sequence). This CDR3 spans 15 amino acids. Combining the CDR3 with reference TRBV30 and TRBJ1-1 gives the whole variable domain SQTIHQWPATLVQPVGSPLSLECTVEGTSNPNLYWYRQAAGRGLQLLFYSVGIGQISSEVPQNLSASRPQDRQFILSSKKLLLSDSGFYLCAWKSKTGRNTEAFFGQGTRLTVV.

This rearrangement joins TRBV9 to TRBJ1-1; 7 bases align to TRBD1. The CDR3 totals 17 residues. Germline V gives CDR1 SGDLS, CDR2 YYNGEE. V shed 2 bases, J shed 0 bases, and the junction held 10 bases outside the gene matches. The CDR3 DNA reads as TGTGCCAGCAGCGTGGGGAGACAGGGAACCTTGAACACTGAAGCTTTCTTT. It specifies CASSVGRQGTLNTEAFF.